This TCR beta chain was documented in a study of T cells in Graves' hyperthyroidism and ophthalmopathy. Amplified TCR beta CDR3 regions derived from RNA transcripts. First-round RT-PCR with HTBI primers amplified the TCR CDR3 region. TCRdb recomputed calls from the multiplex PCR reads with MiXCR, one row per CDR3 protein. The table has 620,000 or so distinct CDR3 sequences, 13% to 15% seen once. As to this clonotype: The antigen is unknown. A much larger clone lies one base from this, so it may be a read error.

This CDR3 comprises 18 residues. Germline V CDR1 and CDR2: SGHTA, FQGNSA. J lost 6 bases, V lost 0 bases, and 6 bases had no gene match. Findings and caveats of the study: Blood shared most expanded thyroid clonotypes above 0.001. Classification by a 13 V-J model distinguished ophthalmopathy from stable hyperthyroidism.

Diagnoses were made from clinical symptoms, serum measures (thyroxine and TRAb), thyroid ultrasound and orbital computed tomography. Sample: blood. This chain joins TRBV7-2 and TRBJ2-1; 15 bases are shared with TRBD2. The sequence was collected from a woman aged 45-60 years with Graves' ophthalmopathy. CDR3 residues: CASSLAGTSGGFRNEQFF. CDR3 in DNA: TGTGCCAGCAGCTTAGCGGGGACTAGCGGGGGGTTTCGCAATGAGCAGTTCTTC.